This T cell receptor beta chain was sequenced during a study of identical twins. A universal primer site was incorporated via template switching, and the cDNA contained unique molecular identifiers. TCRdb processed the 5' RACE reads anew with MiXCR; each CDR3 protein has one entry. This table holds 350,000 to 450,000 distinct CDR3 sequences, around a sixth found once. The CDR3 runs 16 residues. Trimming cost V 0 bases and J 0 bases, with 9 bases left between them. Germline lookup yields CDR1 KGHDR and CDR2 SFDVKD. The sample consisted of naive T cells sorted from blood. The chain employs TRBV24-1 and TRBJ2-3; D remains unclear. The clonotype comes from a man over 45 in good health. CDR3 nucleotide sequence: TGTGCCACCAGTGATTTGCCCTCAGTAAGCACAGATACGCAGTATTTT. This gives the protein CATSDLPSVSTDTQYF.